This T cell receptor (beta chain) stems from a study of Graves' ophthalmopathy and Graves' hyperthyroidism. The sequenced template was RNA, covering the TCR beta CDR3 region. The first round was an RT-PCR with HTBI primers, and the second round was a multiplex PCR. TCRdb processed the multiplex PCR reads anew with MiXCR; each CDR3 protein has one entry. The sample yields approximately 330,000 distinct CDR3 sequences, about 17% seen once. The CDR3 consists of 15 residues. Trimming shortened V by 7 bases and J by 1 base, and 14 bases separated the two germline ends. CDR1 MDHEN and CDR2 SYDVKM come from the germline V gene.

Sequenced input: peripheral blood. The chain couples TRBV28 to TRBJ1-5, with a weak D call TRBD1 (5 bases). This receptor was taken from an adult man with Graves' ophthalmopathy. CDR3 in amino acids: CASTSGTGSNQPQHF. The CDR3 nucleotides read TGTGCCAGCACCTCCGGGACTGGGAGCAATCAGCCCCAGCATTTT.